The rows below give T cell receptor beta chains drawn from one sample of a study of tumor and adjacent non-tumor tissue in lung cancer. Each CDR3 protein is one row after TCRdb ran MiXCR on the multiplex PCR reads. The data hold some 100,000 distinct CDR3 sequences, with roughly 60% observed a single time. Sample: distant non-tumor lung tissue. The receptors shown here come from a man aged 25 to 40 with non-small cell lung cancer. The CDR3 runs from the conserved cysteine through the conserved F or W. The D gene is left open where the match is weak. Clone size, where shown, is once, few, many, or a class for clones that have expanded.

size | length | D | J | V | CDR3 | DNA
many | 14 | - | TRBJ2-3 | TRBV6-2/TRBV6-3 | CASTLTERGDTQYF | TGTGCCAGCACCTTGACAGAAAGAGGAGATACGCAGTATTTT
- | 18 | TRBD1 | TRBJ2-3 | TRBV6-2/TRBV6-3 | CASSYSRRTGAVADTEYF | TGTGCCAGCAGTTACTCGAGGAGAACAGGGGCGGTCGCAGATACGGAGTATTTT
- | 14 | TRBD2 | TRBJ2-1 | TRBV11-2 | CASSQGLARNEQIF | TGTGCCAGTAGCCAGGGACTAGCTCGCAATGAGCAGATCTTC
- | 13 | - | TRBJ2-1 | TRBV20-1 | CSARRGSGNEHFF | TGCAGTGCTAGACGGGGCTCAGGGAATGAACACTTCTTC
few | 15 | TRBD1 | TRBJ1-6 | TRBV5-4 | CASSPAGTGESPLHF | TGTGCCAGCAGTCCGGCCGGCACAGGGGAATCACCCCTCCACTTT
- | 15 | TRBD2 | TRBJ2-3 | TRBV6-5 | CACSYSRGVPDTQYF | TGTGCCTGCAGTTACTCGCGGGGGGTCCCAGATACGCAGTATTTT
- | 10 | - | TRBJ2-5 | TRBV6-6 | CASRKEIQYF | TGTGCCAGTAGGAAAGAGATCCAGTACTTC
- | 13 | - | TRBJ2-7 | TRBV4-1 | CVSSLRETYEQYF | TGCGTCAGCAGCCTCCGGGAGACCTACGAACAGTACTTC
many | 15 | - | TRBJ1-6 | TRBV10-3 | CAISESTDYNSPLHF | TGTGCCATCAGTGAAAGTACGGATTATAATTCACCCCTCCACTTT
- | 15 | - | TRBJ1-6 | TRBV6-1 | CASRRQEVIGSPLYF | TGTGCCAGTAGGAGACAGGAGGTTATCGGTTCACCCCTCTACTTT
many | 17 | TRBD1 | TRBJ1-1 | TRBV6-5 | CASSYSGQGGRKTEAFF | TGTGCCAGCAGTTACTCCGGACAGGGAGGAAGAAAAACTGAAGCTTTCTTT
- | 13 | - | TRBJ1-5 | TRBV20-1 | CSAPVGPNQPQHF | TGCAGTGCCCCCGTCGGCCCGAATCAGCCCCAGCATTTT
- | 14 | TRBD1 | TRBJ2-5 | TRBV7-9 | CAFDRVMYQETQYF | TGTGCCTTTGACAGGGTCATGTACCAAGAGACCCAGTACTTC
- | 14 | - | TRBJ2-3 | TRBV20-1 | CSAIETAWRDTQYF | TGCAGTGCTATCGAGACGGCGTGGAGAGATACGCAGTATTTT
- | 13 | - | TRBJ2-5 | TRBV11-2 | CASRRSIQETRYF | TGTGCCAGCAGGCGAAGTATCCAAGAGACCCGGTACTTC
many | 12 | - | TRBJ1-5 | TRBV20-1 | CSATGGNQPQHF | TGCAGTGCTACGGGTGGCAATCAGCCCCAGCATTTT
- | 17 | - | TRBJ2-3 | TRBV4-3 | CASASPPRTVAGDTQYF | TGCGCCAGCGCCTCTCCCCCGAGGACAGTGGCCGGAGATACGCAGTATTTT
many | 11 | - | TRBJ2-1 | TRBV20-1 | CSAREGNEQFF | TGCAGTGCTAGAGAAGGCAATGAGCAGTTCTTC
once | 15 | TRBD2 | TRBJ2-2 | TRBV29-1 | CNVDTGEGLPGELFF | TGTAACGTTGATACGGGGGAGGGCCTTCCCGGGGAACTGTTTTTT
few | 12 | - | TRBJ2-3 | TRBV29-1 | CSVDLVRGTQYF | TGCAGCGTTGACTTGGTTCGAGGTACGCAGTATTTT
- | 13 | TRBD1 | TRBJ2-7 | TRBV29-1 | CSVESRTGVERYF | TGTAGCGTTGAAAGCCGGACAGGGGTCGAGCGGTACTTC
many | 13 | - | TRBJ1-5 | TRBV20-1 | CSASGQGHQPQHF | TGCAGTGCTAGCGGGCAGGGCCATCAGCCCCAGCATTTT
many | 11 | - | TRBJ2-2 | TRBV20-1 | CSAEDTGELFF | TGCAGTGCCGAAGACACCGGGGAGCTGTTTTTT
- | 12 | - | TRBJ2-7 | TRBV29-1 | CSVEGDSYEQYF | TGCAGCGTTGAAGGAGACTCCTACGAGCAGTACTTC
once | 16 | - | TRBJ2-2 | TRBV11-2 | CASSFRGTGNTGELFF | TGTGCCAGCAGCTTTCGGGGGACGGGAAACACAGGGGAGCTGTTTTTT
- | 17 | - | TRBJ1-2 | TRBV20-1 | CSARDGGQPNSNYGYTF | TGCAGTGCTCGAGATGGGGGGCAGCCCAACTCTAACTATGGCTACACCTTC
- | 13 | - | TRBJ2-2 | TRBV4-1 | CASSQVRTGELFF | TGCGCCAGCAGCCAGGTGCGCACCGGGGAGCTCTTTTTT
- | 13 | - | TRBJ2-7 | TRBV10-2 | CGSSESEVNEQYF | TGCGGCAGCAGTGAGTCCGAGGTCAACGAGCAGTACTTC
- | 13 | - | TRBJ2-7 | TRBV11-3 | CASSLGALYEQYF | TGCGCCAGCAGCTTAGGAGCTCTCTACGAGCAGTACTTC
many | 17 | TRBD1 | TRBJ1-6 | TRBV4-1 | CASSEATGGSYNSPLHF | TGCGCCAGCAGCGAAGCAACAGGGGGCTCCTATAATTCACCCCTCCACTTT
- | 11 | - | TRBJ2-1 | TRBV11-2 | CASSPSNEQFF | TGTGCCAGCAGCCCGAGCAATGAGCAGTTCTTC
- | 16 | TRBD2 | TRBJ2-7 | TRBV11-3 | CASSSPARGSYYEQYF | TGTGCCAGCAGTTCCCCCGCGCGGGGGAGCTACTACGAGCAGTACTTC
- | 15 | - | TRBJ2-2 | TRBV11-2 | CASSHWDMGTGELFF | TGTGCCAGCAGCCACTGGGACATGGGCACCGGGGAGCTGTTTTTT
many | 15 | TRBD2 | TRBJ2-1 | TRBV12-3/TRBV12-4 | CASSPLAGGKNEQFF | TGTGCCAGCAGTCCCCTGGCGGGAGGTAAAAATGAGCAGTTCTTC
many | 13 | - | TRBJ2-7 | TRBV6-6 | CASSTREGIEQYF | TGTGCCAGCAGTACCCGCGAGGGGATCGAGCAGTACTTC
many | 16 | TRBD2 | TRBJ2-1 | TRBV6-1 | CASSEMGIAGGEEQFF | TGTGCCAGCAGTGAAATGGGGATAGCGGGGGGGGAGGAGCAGTTCTTC
- | 16 | - | TRBJ2-5 | TRBV11-2 | CASGLDKDTRQETRYF | TGTGCCAGCGGCTTAGATAAGGACACGAGACAAGAGACCCGGTACTTC
- | 13 | - | TRBJ1-1 | TRBV11-2 | CASSLIVNSEAFF | TGTGCCAGCAGCCTTATCGTCAACTCTGAAGCTTTCTTT
- | 17 | TRBD2 | TRBJ2-1 | TRBV11-2 | CASSLGSSGGASDEQFF | TGTGCCAGCAGCTTAGGGAGTAGCGGGGGGGCCTCAGATGAGCAGTTCTTC
- | 15 | - | TRBJ2-5 | TRBV20-1 | CNAQEDSRLQGTQYF | TGCAATGCTCAAGAGGACAGCAGGTTGCAAGGGACCCAGTACTTC
- | 13 | - | TRBJ2-7 | TRBV29-1 | CSVTDTPGHEQYF | TGCAGCGTCACAGACACCCCGGGACACGAGCAGTACTTC
many | 13 | TRBD1 | TRBJ2-7 | TRBV5-1 | CASSLGQGAGGGF | TGCGCCAGCAGCTTGGGCCAGGGGGCGGGCGGCGGCTTC
- | 13 | TRBD2 | TRBJ2-7 | TRBV12-3/TRBV12-4 | CASSLCGRVEQYF | TGTGCCAGTAGTTTATGTGGGAGGGTCGAGCAGTACTTC
- | 18 | - | TRBJ1-5 | TRBV20-1 | CNARPTGLAGLITDTQHF | TGCAATGCTAGACCTACGGGACTAGCGGGGTTGATCACAGATACGCAGCATTTT